The entry below describes one TCR beta chain. The sample comes from a study of blood T cell repertoires in COVID-19. Study summary: In each case, the material was cDNA or gDNA derived from T cells, B-cell-depleted T cells, or PBMCs.

In the authors' workflow: Amplification of reference gene primers provided the estimated nucleated cell counts. Some clones are missing from TCRdb's copy, which holds only in-frame ones; the method was immunoSEQ multiplex PCR. V and J calls and clone size come straight from that table; D and trimming were deduced from the DNA. The sample shows about 170,000 clones, more than 75% of them seen only once. This TCR came from an elderly woman with COVID-19, enrolled during active disease. Sequencing was done on a sample of peripheral blood.

CDR3 nucleotide sequence: TGCGCCAGCAGCCAAGACGCGGGGCTCGGGGAGCTGTTTTTT. Encoded protein: CASSQDAGLGELFF. The chain uses TRBV4-1 and TRBJ2-2, with D perhaps TRBD2 (6 bases). V lost 0 bases, J lost 7 bases, and 9 bases lay in between. Germline CDR1 reads MGHRA; CDR2 reads YSYEKL. This CDR3 spans 14 amino acids.